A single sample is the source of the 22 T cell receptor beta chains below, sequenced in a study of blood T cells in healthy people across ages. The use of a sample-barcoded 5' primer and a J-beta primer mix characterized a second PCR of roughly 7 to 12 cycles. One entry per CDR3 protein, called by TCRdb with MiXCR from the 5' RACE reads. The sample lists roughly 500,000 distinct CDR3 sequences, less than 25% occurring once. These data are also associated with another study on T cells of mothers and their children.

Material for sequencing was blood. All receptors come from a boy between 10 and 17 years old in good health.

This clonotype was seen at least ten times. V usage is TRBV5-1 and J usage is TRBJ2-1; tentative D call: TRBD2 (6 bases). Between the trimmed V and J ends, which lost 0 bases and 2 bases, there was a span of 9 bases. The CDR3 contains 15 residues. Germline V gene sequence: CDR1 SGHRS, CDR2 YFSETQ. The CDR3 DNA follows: TGCGCCAGCAGCTTGGAAGGGGAGGCCTACAATGAGCAGTTCTTC. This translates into CASSLEGEAYNEQFF.

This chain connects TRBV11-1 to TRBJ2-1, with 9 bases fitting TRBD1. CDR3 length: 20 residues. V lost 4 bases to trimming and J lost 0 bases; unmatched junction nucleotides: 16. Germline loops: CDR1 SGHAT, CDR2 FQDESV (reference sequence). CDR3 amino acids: CASSWNRDRESLSSYNEQFF. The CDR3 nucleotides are TGTGCCAGCAGCTGGAACCGGGACAGGGAGAGTCTTAGCTCCTACAATGAGCAGTTCTTC.

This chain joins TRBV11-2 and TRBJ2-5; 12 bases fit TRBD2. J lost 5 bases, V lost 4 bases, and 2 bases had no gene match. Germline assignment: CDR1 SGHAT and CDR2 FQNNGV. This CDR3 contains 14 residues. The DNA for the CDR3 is TGTGCCAGCAGCTCGACTAGCGGGAGCGAGACCCAGTACTTC. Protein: CASSSTSGSETQYF.

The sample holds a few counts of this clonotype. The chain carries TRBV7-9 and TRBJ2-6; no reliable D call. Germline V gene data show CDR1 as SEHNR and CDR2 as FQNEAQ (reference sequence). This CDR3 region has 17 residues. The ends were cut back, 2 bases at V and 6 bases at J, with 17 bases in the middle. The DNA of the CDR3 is TGTGCCAGCAGCTTACCACGCCCTGTCTTCCCGGCCAACGTCCTGACTTTC. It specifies CASSLPRPVFPANVLTF.

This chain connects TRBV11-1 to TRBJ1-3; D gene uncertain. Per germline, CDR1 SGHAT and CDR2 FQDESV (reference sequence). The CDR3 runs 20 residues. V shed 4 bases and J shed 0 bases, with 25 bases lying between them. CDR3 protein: CASSSRPASKPEYSGNTIYF. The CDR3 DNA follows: TGTGCCAGCAGCTCCCGACCCGCTAGTAAGCCAGAGTACTCTGGAAACACCATATATTTT. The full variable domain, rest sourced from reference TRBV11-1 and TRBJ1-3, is EAEVAQSPRYKITEKSQAVAFWCDPISGHATLYWYRQILGQGPELLVQFQDESVVDDSQLPKDRFSAERLKGVDSTLKIQPAELGDSAMYLCASSSRPASKPEYSGNTIYFGEGSWLTVV.

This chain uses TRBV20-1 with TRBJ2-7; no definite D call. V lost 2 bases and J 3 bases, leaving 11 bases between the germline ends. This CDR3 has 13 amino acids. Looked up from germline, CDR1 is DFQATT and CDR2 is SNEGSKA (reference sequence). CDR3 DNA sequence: TGCAGTGCTAGAAGGCGGCTGGACTACGAGCAGTACTTC. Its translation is CSARRRLDYEQYF.

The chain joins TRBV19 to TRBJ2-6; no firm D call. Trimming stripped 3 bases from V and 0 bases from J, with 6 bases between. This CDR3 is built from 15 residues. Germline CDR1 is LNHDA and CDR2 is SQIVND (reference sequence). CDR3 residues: CASSIWSSGANVLTF. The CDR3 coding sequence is TGTGCCAGTAGTATTTGGAGCTCTGGGGCCAACGTCCTGACTTTC.

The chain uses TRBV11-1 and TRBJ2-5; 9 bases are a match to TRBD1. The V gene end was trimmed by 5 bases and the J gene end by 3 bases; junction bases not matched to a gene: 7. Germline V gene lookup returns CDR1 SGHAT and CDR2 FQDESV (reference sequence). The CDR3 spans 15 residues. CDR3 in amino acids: CASSPRTGVEETQYF. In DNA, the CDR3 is TGTGCCAGCAGCCCCCGGACAGGGGTAGAAGAGACCCAGTACTTC.

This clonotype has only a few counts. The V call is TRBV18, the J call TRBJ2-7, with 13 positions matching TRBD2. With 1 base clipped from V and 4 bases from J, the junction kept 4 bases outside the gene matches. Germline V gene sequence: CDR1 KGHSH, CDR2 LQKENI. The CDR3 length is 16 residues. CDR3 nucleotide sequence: TGTGCCAGCTCACCACAAGCGGGACTAGCGGGGTACGAGCAGTACTTC. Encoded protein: CASSPQAGLAGYEQYF.

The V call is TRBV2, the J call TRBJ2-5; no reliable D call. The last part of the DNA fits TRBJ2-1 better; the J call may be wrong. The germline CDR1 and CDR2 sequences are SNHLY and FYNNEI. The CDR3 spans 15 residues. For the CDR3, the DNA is TGTGCCAGCAGTGAAGACCAGTTGGGAAGGAATGAGCAGTTCTTC. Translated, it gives CASSEDQLGRNEQFF.

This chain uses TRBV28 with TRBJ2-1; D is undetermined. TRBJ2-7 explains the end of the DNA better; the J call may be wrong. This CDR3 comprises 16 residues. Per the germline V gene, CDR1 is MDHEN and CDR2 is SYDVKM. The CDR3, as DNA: TGTGCCAGCAGTTTAGCTATGGTAGGTCTCGCCTACGAGCAGTACTTC. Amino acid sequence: CASSLAMVGLAYEQYF.

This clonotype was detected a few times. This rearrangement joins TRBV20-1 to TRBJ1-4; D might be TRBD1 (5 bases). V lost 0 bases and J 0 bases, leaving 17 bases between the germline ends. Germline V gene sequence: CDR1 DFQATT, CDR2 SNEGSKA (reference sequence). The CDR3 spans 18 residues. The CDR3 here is CSARDRPGGLATNEKLFF. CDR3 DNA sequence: TGCAGTGCTAGAGATCGGCCGGGGGGACTCGCAACTAATGAAAAACTGTTTTTT.

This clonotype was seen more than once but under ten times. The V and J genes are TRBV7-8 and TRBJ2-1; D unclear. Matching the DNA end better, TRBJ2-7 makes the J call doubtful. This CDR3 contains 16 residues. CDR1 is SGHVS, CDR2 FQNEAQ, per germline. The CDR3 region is CASSLGRVSSAYEQYF. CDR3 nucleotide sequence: TGTGCCAGCAGCTTAGGACGGGTTTCCTCGGCCTACGAGCAGTACTTC.

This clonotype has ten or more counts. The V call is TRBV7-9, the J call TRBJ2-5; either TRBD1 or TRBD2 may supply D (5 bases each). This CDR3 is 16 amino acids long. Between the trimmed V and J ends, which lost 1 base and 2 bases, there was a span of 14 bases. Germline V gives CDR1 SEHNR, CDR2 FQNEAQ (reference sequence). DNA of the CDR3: TGTGCCAGCAGCTTAGGATATGGGACGCAGCAAGAGACCCAGTACTTC. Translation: CASSLGYGTQQETQYF.

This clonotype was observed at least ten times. The DNA of the CDR3 is TGTGCCAGCAGTGGGGACTCGAACACCGGGGAGCTGTTTTTT. Protein product: CASSGDSNTGELFF. This chain uses TRBV6-4 with TRBJ2-2; possibly TRBD2 for D (6 bases). Trimming shortened V by 4 bases and J by 0 bases, and 6 bases separated the two germline ends. The CDR3 extends over 14 amino acids. From germline, CDR1 is MRHNA and CDR2 SNTAGT.

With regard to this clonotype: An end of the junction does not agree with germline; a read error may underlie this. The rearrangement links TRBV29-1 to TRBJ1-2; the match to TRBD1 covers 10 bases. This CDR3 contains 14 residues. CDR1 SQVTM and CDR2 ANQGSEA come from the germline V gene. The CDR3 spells CSVEGQGANYGYAF. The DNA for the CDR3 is TGCAGCGTTGAAGGACAGGGGGCTAACTATGGCTACGCCTTC.

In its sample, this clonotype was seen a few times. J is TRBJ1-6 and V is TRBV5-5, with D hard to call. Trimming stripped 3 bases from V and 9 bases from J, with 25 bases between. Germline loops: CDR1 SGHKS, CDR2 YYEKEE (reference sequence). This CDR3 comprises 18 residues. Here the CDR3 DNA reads TGTGCCAGCAGCTCACGGGTGACCCGTTCGGGTACTCCTTCACCCCTCCACTTT. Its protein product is CASSSRVTRSGTPSPLHF.

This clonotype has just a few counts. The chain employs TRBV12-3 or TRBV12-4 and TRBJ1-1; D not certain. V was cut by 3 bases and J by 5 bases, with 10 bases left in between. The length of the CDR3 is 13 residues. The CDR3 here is CASSLNGVTEAFF. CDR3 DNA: TGTGCCAGCAGTTTGAACGGTGTTACTGAAGCTTTCTTT.

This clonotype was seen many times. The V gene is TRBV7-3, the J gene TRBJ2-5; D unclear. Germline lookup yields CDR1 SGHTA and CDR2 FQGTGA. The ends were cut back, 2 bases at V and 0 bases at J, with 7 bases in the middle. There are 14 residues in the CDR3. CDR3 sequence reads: CASSLRANQETQYF. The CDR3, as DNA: TGTGCCAGCAGCTTACGTGCCAACCAAGAGACCCAGTACTTC.

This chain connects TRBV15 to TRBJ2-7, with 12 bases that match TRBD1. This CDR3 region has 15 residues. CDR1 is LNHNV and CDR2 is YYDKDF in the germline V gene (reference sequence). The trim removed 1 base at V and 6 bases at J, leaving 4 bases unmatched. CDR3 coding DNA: TGTGCCACCAGCAGAGCCGGGACAGGGGGCTTCGAGCAGTACTTC. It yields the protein CATSRAGTGGFEQYF.

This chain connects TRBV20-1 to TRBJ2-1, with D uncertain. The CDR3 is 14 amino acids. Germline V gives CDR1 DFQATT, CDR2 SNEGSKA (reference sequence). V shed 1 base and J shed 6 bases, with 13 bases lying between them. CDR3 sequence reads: CSARVPQGSNEQFF. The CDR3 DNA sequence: TGCAGTGCTAGAGTTCCCCAAGGCTCCAATGAGCAGTTCTTC.

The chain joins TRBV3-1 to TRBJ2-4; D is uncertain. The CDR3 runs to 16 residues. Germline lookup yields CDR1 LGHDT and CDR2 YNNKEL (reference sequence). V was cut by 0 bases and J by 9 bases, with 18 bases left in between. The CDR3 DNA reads TGTGCCAGCAGCCAAGATCGAGAAGTACCTTTCTCCATTCAGTACTTC. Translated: CASSQDREVPFSIQYF.